One sample yielded the 11 T cell receptor beta chains listed below, sequenced in a study of T cell changes during pregnancy in multiple sclerosis. Some clones are missing from TCRdb's copy, which holds only in-frame ones; the method was immunoSEQ multiplex PCR. The table lists about 80,000 clones, just over 90% of them singletons, with 1.4% in the top ten. The input for sequencing was peripheral blood, taken before pregnancy. The receptors were gathered from a female donor with multiple sclerosis, enrolled in a pregnancy study.

This chain links TRBV5-1 with TRBJ1-1; no firm D call. This CDR3 has 13 amino acids. The V gene's germline CDR1 is SGHRS and CDR2 YFSETQ. Trimming pared 3 bases from V and 0 bases from J, leaving 6 bases between. The CDR3 DNA reads TGCGCCAGCAGCTCAAGCATGAACACTGAAGCTTTCTTT. Translated: CASSSSMNTEAFF.

The genes are TRBV5-1 and TRBJ2-3, with TRBD1 matching 7 bases. CDR3 length: 14 amino acids. The germline gives CDR1 SGHRS, CDR2 YFSETQ. Trimming removed 5 bases from V and 3 bases from J; junction bases left unmatched: 6. The CDR3 sequence is CASSMTGWTDTQYF. In DNA, the CDR3 is TGCGCCAGCAGTATGACAGGGTGGACAGATACGCAGTATTTT.

The chain uses TRBV18 and TRBJ1-2; unclear D gene. The CDR3 extends over 13 amino acids. Germline CDR1 KGHSH, CDR2 LQKENI. V lost 4 bases and J lost 2, with 8 bases in between. DNA for the CDR3: TGTGCCAGCTCACTCGAGCAAAACTATGGCTACACCTTC. Translated: CASSLEQNYGYTF.

The rearrangement joins TRBV2 to TRBJ1-5; 10 positions agree with TRBD1. V shed 5 bases and J 9 bases; nucleotides not matched to a gene: 13. Looked up from germline, CDR1 is SNHLY and CDR2 is FYNNEI. The CDR3 contains 16 residues. The chain's CDR3 is CASSRGTGVVVRPQHF. Written as DNA, the CDR3 is TGTGCCAGCAGTCGAGGGACAGGGGTAGTGGTACGGCCCCAGCATTTT.

The chain has TRBV6-6 and TRBJ2-7; D perhaps matches TRBD1 (6 bases). V lost 6 bases, J lost 2 bases, and 17 bases lay in between. CDR1 MNHNY and CDR2 SVGAGI come from the germline V gene (reference sequence). The CDR3 covers 15 residues. In nucleotides, the CDR3 is TGTGCCAGCAGCAACTTAGGACAGAAGACCTACGAGCAGTACTTC. Protein sequence: CASSNLGQKTYEQYF.

This chain uses TRBV5-1 with TRBJ2-1, with 10 positions matching TRBD2. There are 18 residues in the CDR3. Losses at the gene ends were 1 base for V and 0 bases for J; bases not matched to a gene: 7. The germline V gene encodes CDR1 SGHRS and CDR2 YFSETQ. CDR3 bases: TGCGCCAGCAGCTTGCCGCTAGCGGGGGACCTCTCCTACAATGAGCAGTTCTTC. Translation gives CASSLPLAGDLSYNEQFF. The full variable domain, in which reference TRBV5-1 and TRBJ2-1 provide the parts outside the CDR3, is KAGVTQTPRYLIKTRGQQVTLSCSPISGHRSVSWYQQTPGQGLQFLFEYFSETQRNKGNFPGRFSGRQFSNSRSEMNVSTLELGDSALYLCASSLPLAGDLSYNEQFFGPGTRLTVL.

A single count supports this clone. The genes are TRBV7-8 and TRBJ2-7; TRBD1 agrees at 8 bases. Trimming at V came to 2 bases and at J to 4 bases, leaving 1 base not matched to a gene. CDR1 SGHVS and CDR2 FQNEAQ come from the germline V gene. There are 13 residues in the CDR3. The CDR3 DNA is TGTGCCAGCAGCTTAAGGACAGGGTACGAGCAGTACTTC. Its protein is CASSLRTGYEQYF.

J is TRBJ2-3 and V is TRBV7-9; TRBD1 aligns across 9 bases. The germline CDR1 and CDR2 sequences are SEHNR and FQNEAQ (reference sequence). Trimming took 4 bases from V and 3 from J; bases not matched to a gene: 8. CDR3 length: 16 amino acids. CDR3 in amino acids: CASSSGQGGGTDTQYF. The CDR3 DNA sequence: TGTGCCAGCAGCTCGGGACAGGGAGGGGGGACAGATACGCAGTATTTT.

In this sample, this clone turned up once. The genes are TRBV5-5 and TRBJ2-5; D may be TRBD1 (6 bases). CDR1 and CDR2 from the germline V gene are SGHKS and YYEKEE (reference sequence). The CDR3 is 13 amino acids. V was trimmed by 6 bases and J by 2 bases, leaving 11 bases between them. The CDR3 DNA is TGTGCCAGCACCTCGGACAGACAAGAGACCCAGTACTTC. It translates to CASTSDRQETQYF. Supplemented by reference TRBV5-5 and TRBJ2-5, the full variable domain reads DAGVTQSPTHLIKTRGQQVTLRCSPISGHKSVSWYQQVLGQGPQFIFQYYEKEERGRGNFPDRFSARQFPNYSSELNVNALLLGDSALYLCASTSDRQETQYFGPGTRLLVL.

The chain employs TRBV2 and TRBJ2-5; D is perhaps TRBD2 (7 bases). The CDR3 consists of 16 residues. Between the trimmed V and J ends, which lost 6 bases and 2 bases, there was a span of 19 bases. CDR1 is SNHLY, CDR2 FYNNEI, per germline. CDR3 in DNA: TGTGCCAGCAGGACCGGGGGGAACAGGGTACAAGAGACCCAGTACTTC. It is translated as CASRTGGNRVQETQYF. The full variable domain, with the rest looked up from reference TRBV2 and TRBJ2-5, is EPEVTQTPSHQVTQMGQEVILRCVPISNHLYFYWYRQILGQKVEFLVSFYNNEISEKSEIFDDQFSVERPDGSNFTLKIRSTKLEDSAMYFCASRTGGNRVQETQYFGPGTRLLVL.

This sequence joins TRBV13 and TRBJ2-1; the match to TRBD2 covers 10 bases. CDR1 PRHDT and CDR2 FYEKMQ come from the germline V gene (reference sequence). The CDR3 length is 16 residues. J was trimmed by 7 bases and V by 5 bases; bases with no gene match: 11. CDR3 DNA: TGTGCCAGCAGCCCCACCGGGCCTAGCGGGGGAAATGAGCAGTTCTTC. This gives the protein CASSPTGPSGGNEQFF.